The entry below gives a single T cell receptor (beta chain) sequence along with its context. Its antigen is unknown. Nothing much larger sits one base from this clone, and base qualities are not available. The data stem from a study of control samples from healthy donors and cancer patients (dated by TCRdb to 2018 to 2020). Library preparation was by the immunoSEQ multiplex PCR assay. As stored in TCRdb, this immuneACCESS dataset retains in-frame rearrangements with V and J assigned. A fraction of the clones does not appear; measured against another copy, unresolved V genes explain less than half of the discrepancy, and the remainder lacks a known reason. The sample table records about 83,000 clones; roughly 91% of these occur just once. 17% of the sample is in the top ten clones. CDR1 and CDR2, per the germline V gene, are ENHRY and SYGVKD. There are 13 amino acids in the CDR3, from cysteine to phenylalanine inclusive. CDR3 DNA is the only sequence kept; it has 39 bases, read in frame from the first base. V trim: 5 bases; J trim: 6 bases; unmatched bases: 4.

The TCR was taken from a man in his fifties or sixties in good health. The chain links TRBV10-3 with TRBJ2-7; TRBD2 matches 10 bases in the middle. Sample: blood. Here the CDR3 is given as CAISTAGGFEQYF. The DNA sequence is given as TGTGCCATCAGTACAGCGGGGGGGTTCGAGCAGTACTTC.